The clone carrying this T cell receptor beta chain has a handful of counts. Its antigen is currently unknown. The sample originates from a study of beta chain features in type 1 diabetes. This CDR3 spans 17 amino acids. Per the germline V gene, CDR1 is MNHEY and CDR2 is SMNVEV (reference sequence). With 3 bases clipped from V and 0 bases from J, the junction kept 10 bases outside the gene matches. Study-wide results and limits: Type 1 diabetes patients showed a moderate but significant shortening of TCRB CDR3s in all four CD4+ subsets.

Sequenced material consisted of expressed TCRB transcripts (all of the isolated RNA was reverse transcribed). TCRdb's copy holds only in-frame clones and misses some; the assay was immunoSEQ multiplex PCR. The sample has more than 250,000 clones, about 13% seen once; the top ten hold 0.015% to 0.02%. This TCR came from a man between 25 and 39 years old with type 1 diabetes. The chain employs TRBV27 and TRBJ1-2; 7 bases are shared with TRBD1. Sequencing was done on a sample of naive CD4+ T cells from blood. CDR3 sequence (DNA): TGTGCCAGCAGTTTCACCCGACGACAGGGAGCTAACTATGGCTACACCTTC. Protein sequence: CASSFTRRQGANYGYTF.